This T cell receptor (beta chain) stems from a study of beta chain features in type 1 diabetes. Across the study: The samples had around 98 million sorted cells examined in all.

CDR3 length: 14 residues. The V end lost 4 bases, the J end lost 1 base, and 11 bases lay between the germline ends. Germline CDR1 reads SGHRS; CDR2 reads YFSETQ. Reverse transcribing all isolated RNA meant expressed TCRB transcripts were sequenced. The table came from immunoSEQ multiplex PCR; TCRdb's copy has only in-frame clones and leaves some out. The sample contains about 350,000 clones, about 19% of which appear only once. In this sample, this clone turned up a few times. The V and J genes are TRBV5-1 and TRBJ1-1; D is possibly TRBD1 (6 bases). This receptor was obtained from a woman aged 18-29 years in good health. The specimen was naive CD4+ T cells from blood. The CDR3 loop is CASSPETGNTEAFF. CDR3 bases: TGCGCCAGCAGCCCAGAGACAGGGAACACTGAAGCTTTCTTT.